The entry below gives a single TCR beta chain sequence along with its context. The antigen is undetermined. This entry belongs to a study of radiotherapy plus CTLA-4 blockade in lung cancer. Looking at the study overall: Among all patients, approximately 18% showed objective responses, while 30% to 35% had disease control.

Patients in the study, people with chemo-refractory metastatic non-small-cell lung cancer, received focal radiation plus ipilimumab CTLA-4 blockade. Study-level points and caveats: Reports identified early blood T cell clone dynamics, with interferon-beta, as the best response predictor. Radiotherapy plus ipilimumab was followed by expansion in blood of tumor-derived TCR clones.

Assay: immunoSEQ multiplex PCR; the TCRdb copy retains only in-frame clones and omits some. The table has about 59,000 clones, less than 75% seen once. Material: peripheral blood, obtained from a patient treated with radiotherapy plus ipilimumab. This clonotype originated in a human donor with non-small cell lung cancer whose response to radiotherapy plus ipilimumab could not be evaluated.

Here the CDR3 reads CSATKGETQYF. The CDR3 nucleotides are TGCAGTGCCACGAAGGGGGAGACCCAGTACTTC. The chain uses TRBV20-1 and TRBJ2-5, with D possibly being TRBD1 (5 bases). The germline V gene has CDR1 DFQATT and CDR2 SNEGSKA (reference sequence). V was clipped by 6 bases and J by 5 bases, with 10 bases between them. CDR3 length: 11 residues.